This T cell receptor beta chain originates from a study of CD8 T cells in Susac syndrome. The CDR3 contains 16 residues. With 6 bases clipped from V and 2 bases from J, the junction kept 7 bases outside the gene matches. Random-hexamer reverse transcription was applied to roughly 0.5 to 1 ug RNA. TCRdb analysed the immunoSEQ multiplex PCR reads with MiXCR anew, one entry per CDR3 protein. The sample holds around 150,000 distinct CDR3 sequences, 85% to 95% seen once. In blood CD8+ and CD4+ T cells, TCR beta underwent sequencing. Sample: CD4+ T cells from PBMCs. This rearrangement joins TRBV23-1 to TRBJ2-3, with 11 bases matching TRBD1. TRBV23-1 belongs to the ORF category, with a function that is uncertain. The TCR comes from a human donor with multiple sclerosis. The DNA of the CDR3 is TGCGCCAGCAGAAGGACAGGGGGCATTGACACAGATACGCAGTATTTT. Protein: CASRRTGGIDTDTQYF.